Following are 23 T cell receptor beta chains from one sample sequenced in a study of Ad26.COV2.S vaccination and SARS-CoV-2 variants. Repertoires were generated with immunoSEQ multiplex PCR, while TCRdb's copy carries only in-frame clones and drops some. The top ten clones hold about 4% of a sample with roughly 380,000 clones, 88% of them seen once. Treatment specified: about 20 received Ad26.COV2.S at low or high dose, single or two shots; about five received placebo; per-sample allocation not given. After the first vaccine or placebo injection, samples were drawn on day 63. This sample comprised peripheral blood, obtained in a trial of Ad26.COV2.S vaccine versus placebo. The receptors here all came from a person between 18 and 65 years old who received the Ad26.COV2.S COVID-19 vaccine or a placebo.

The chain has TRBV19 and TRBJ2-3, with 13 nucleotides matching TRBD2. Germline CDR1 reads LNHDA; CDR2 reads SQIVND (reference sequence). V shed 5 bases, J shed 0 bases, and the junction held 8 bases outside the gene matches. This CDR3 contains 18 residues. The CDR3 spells CASSPRTSGGGSTDTQYF. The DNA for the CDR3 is TGTGCCAGTAGTCCGCGGACTAGCGGGGGAGGTAGCACAGATACGCAGTATTTT.

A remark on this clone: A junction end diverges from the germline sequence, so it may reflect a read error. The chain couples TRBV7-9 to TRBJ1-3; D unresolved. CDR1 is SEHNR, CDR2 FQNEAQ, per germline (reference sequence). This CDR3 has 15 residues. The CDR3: CASSSDLRVGDTIYF. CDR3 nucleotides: TGTGCCAGCAGCAGTGATCTACGGGTTGGAGACACCATATATTTT. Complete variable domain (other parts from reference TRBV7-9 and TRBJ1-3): DTGVSQNPRHKITKRGQNVTFRCDPISEHNRLYWYRQTLGQGPEFLTYFQNEAQLEKSRLLSDRFSAERPKGSFSTLEIQRTEQGDSAMYLCASSSDLRVGDTIYFGEGSWLTVV.

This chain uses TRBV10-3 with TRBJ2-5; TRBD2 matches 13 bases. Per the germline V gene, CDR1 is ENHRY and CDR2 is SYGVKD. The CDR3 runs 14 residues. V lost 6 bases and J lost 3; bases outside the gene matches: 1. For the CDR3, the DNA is TGTGCCATCAGGGGGACTAGCGGGGAAGAGACCCAGTACTTC. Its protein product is CAIRGTSGEETQYF.

DNA of the CDR3: TGTGCCAGCAGGGGACCCCTCAATGAGCAGTTCTTC. Amino acids: CASRGPLNEQFF. The rearrangement joins TRBV12-3 or TRBV12-4 to TRBJ2-1, with D perhaps TRBD1 or TRBD2 (5 bases each). The CDR3 runs 12 residues. Trimming shortened V by 6 bases and J by 6 bases, and 9 bases separated the two germline ends.

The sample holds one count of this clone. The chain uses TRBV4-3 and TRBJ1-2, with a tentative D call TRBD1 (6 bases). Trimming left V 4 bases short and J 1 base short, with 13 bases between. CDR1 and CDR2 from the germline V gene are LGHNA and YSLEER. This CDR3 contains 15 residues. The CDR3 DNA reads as TGCGCCAGCAGCCCGGGGGACACCCGTAACTATGGCTACACCTTC. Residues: CASSPGDTRNYGYTF.

The chain's CDR3 is CASRADRGWTGELFF. CDR3 in DNA: TGTGCCAGTAGAGCAGACAGGGGGTGGACCGGGGAGCTGTTTTTT. The V and J genes are TRBV19 and TRBJ2-2; 9 positions agree with TRBD1. This CDR3 has 15 amino acids. From germline, CDR1 is LNHDA and CDR2 SQIVND (reference sequence). Trimming removed 6 bases from V and 5 bases from J; junction bases left unmatched: 7.

The CDR3 region is CASSPWTGKDYEQYF. DNA of the CDR3: TGTGCCAGCTCACCTTGGACAGGGAAGGACTACGAGCAGTACTTC. The V gene is TRBV18, the J gene TRBJ2-7; 8 nucleotides align to TRBD1. V gave up 3 bases and J gave up 3 bases; unmatched junction bases: 7. CDR1 is KGHSH, CDR2 LQKENI, per germline. This CDR3 region has 15 residues. Full variable domain (remainder filled in from reference TRBV18 and TRBJ2-7): NAGVMQNPRHLVRRRGQEARLRCSPMKGHSHVYWYRQLPEEGLKFMVYLQKENIIDESGMPKERFSAEFPKEGPSILRIQQVVRGDSAAYFCASSPWTGKDYEQYFGPGTRLTVT.

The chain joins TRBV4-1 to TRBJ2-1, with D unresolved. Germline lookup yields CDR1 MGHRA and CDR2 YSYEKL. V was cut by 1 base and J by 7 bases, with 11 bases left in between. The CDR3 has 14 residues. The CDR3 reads CASSQVLLANEQFF. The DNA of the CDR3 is TGCGCCAGCAGCCAAGTTCTCCTTGCGAATGAGCAGTTCTTC.

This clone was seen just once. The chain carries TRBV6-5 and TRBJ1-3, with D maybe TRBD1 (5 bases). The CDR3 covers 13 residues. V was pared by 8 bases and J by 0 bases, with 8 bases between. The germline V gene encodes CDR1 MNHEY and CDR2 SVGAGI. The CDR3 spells CASRGFSGNTIYF. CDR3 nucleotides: TGTGCCAGCCGGGGGTTCTCTGGAAACACCATATATTTT.

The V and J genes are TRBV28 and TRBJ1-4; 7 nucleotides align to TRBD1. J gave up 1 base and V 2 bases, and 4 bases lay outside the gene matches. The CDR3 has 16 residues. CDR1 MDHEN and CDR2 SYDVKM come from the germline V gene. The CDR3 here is CASSLIQGVTNEKLFF. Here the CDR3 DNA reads TGTGCCAGCAGTTTAATTCAGGGGGTAACTAATGAAAAACTGTTTTTT.

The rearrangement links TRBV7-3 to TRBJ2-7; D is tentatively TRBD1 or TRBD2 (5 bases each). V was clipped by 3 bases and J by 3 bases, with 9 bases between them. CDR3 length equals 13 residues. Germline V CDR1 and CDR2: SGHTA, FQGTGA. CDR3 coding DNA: TGTGCCAGCAGCTTCCGGGGCCTCTACGAGCAGTACTTC. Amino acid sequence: CASSFRGLYEQYF.

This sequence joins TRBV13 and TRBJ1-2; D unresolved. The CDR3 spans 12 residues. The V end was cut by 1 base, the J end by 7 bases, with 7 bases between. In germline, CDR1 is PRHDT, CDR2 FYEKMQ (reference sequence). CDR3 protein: CASSLVQFGYTF. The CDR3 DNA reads TGTGCCAGCAGCTTAGTTCAGTTTGGCTACACCTTC.

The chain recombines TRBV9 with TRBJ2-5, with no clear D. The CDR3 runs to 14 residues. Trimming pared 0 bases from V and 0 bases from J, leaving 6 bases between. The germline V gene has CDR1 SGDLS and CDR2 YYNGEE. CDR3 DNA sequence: TGTGCCAGCAGCGTAGGGACGTACCAAGAGACCCAGTACTTC. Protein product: CASSVGTYQETQYF.

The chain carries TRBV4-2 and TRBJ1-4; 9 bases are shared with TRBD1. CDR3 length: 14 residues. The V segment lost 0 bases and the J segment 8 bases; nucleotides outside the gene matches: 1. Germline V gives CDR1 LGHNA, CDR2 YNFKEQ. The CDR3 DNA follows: TGTGCCAGCAGCCAAGAGACAGGGGGAGAAAAACTGTTTTTT. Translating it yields CASSQETGGEKLFF.

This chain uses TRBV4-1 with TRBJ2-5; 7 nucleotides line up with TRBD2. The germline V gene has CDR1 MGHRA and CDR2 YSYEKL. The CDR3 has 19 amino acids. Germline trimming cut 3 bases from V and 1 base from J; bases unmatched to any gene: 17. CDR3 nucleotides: TGCGCCAGCAGCCAGGGGGGGTGGCGAAGGAATACGGGCCAAGAGACCCAGTACTTC. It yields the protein CASSQGGWRRNTGQETQYF.

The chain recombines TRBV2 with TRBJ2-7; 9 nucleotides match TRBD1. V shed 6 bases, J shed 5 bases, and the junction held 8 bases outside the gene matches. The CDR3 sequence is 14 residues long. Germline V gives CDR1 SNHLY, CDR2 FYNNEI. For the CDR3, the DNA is TGTGCCAGCAGCCGGGACAGGGAGGTCCACGAGCAGTACTTC. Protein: CASSRDREVHEQYF.

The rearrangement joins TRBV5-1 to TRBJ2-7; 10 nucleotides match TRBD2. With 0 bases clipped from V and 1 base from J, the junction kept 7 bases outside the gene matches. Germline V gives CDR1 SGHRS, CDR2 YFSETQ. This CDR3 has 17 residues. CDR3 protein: CASSLDSPLAGSYEQYF. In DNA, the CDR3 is TGCGCCAGCAGCTTGGACAGCCCACTAGCGGGGTCCTACGAGCAGTACTTC.

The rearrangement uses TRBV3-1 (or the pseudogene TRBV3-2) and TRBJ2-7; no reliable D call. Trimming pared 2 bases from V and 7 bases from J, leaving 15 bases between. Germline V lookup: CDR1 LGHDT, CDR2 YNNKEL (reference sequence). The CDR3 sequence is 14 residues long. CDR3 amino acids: CASSQSTVPREQYF. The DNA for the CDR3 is TGTGCCAGCAGCCAATCGACGGTTCCTAGGGAGCAGTACTTC.

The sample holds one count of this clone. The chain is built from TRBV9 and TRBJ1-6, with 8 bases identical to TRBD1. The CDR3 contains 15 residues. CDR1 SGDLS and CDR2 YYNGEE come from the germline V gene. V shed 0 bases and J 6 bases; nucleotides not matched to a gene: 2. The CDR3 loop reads CASSVAGGGNSPLHF. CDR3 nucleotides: TGTGCCAGCAGCGTAGCAGGGGGCGGTAATTCACCCCTCCACTTT.

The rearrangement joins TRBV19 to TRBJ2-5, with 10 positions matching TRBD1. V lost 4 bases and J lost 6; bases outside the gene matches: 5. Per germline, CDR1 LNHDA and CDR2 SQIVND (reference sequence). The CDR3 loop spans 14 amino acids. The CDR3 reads CASSKGQGMQTQYF. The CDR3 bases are TGTGCCAGTAGTAAGGGACAGGGGATGCAGACCCAGTACTTC.

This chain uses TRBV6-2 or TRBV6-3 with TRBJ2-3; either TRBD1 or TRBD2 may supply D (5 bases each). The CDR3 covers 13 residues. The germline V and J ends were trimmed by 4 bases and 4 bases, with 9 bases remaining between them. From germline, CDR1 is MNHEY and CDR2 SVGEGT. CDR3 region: CASSFRDPDTQYF. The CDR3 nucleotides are TGTGCCAGCAGTTTCCGGGACCCAGATACGCAGTATTTT.

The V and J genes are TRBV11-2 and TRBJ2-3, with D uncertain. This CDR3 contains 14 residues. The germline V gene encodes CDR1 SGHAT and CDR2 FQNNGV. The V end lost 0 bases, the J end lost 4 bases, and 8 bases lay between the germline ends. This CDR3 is CASSLDHGADTQYF. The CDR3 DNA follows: TGTGCCAGCAGCTTAGATCATGGGGCAGATACGCAGTATTTT.

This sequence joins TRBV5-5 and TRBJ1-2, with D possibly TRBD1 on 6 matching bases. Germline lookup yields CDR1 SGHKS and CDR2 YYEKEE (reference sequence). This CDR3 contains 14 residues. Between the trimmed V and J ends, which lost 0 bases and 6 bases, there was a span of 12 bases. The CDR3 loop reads CASSLEPQGHGYTF. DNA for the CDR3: TGTGCCAGCAGCTTGGAGCCACAGGGTCATGGCTACACCTTC.